This T cell receptor (beta chain) was sequenced in a study of T cell clonotyping in hematopoietic cell transplantation. Measured with immunoSEQ multiplex PCR; TCRdb has only the in-frame clones, and not every one. The table shows 30,000 or so clones, with approximately 90% occurring only once. The clonotype originates from a female patient aged 45-60 years who had an allogeneic stem cell transplant from a related donor, so the T cells may come from the graft donor. Some clones in this sample may be carry-over from other donors' samples. The sample consisted of PBMCs, taken 100 days after allogeneic stem cell transplant.

As DNA, the CDR3 is TGTGCCAGCAGCTCCCATTACGAGCAGTACTTC. The encoded protein is CASSSHYEQYF. This chain uses TRBV14 with TRBJ2-7; D remains ambiguous. This CDR3 has 11 amino acids. The V gene's germline CDR1 is SGHDN and CDR2 FVKESK. Trimming left V 5 bases short and J 4 bases short, with 6 bases between.